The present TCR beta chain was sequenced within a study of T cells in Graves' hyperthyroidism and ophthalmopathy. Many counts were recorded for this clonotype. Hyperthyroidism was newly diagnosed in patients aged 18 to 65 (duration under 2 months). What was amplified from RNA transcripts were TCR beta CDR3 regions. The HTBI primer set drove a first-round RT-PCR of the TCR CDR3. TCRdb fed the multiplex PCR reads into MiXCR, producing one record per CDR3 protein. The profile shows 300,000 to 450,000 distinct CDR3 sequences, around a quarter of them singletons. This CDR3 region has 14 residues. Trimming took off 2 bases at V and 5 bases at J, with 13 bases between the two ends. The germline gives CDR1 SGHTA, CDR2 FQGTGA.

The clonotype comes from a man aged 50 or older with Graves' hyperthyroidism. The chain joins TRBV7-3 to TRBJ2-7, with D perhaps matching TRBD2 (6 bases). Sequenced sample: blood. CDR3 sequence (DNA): TGTGCCAGCAGCTTATCCGCGGGATATGACGAGCAGTACTTC. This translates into CASSLSAGYDEQYF.